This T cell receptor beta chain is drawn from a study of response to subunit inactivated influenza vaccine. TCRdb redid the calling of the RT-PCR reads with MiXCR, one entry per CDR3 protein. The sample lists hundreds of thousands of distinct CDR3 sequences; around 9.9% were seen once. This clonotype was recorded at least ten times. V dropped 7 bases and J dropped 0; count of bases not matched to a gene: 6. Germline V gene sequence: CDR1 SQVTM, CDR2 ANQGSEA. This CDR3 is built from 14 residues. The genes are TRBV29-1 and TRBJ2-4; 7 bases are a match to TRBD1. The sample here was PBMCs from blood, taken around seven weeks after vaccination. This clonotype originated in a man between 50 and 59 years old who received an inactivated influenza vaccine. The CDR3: CSASTGLAKNIQYF. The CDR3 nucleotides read TGCAGCGCCTCGACAGGGCTAGCCAAAAACATTCAGTACTTC.